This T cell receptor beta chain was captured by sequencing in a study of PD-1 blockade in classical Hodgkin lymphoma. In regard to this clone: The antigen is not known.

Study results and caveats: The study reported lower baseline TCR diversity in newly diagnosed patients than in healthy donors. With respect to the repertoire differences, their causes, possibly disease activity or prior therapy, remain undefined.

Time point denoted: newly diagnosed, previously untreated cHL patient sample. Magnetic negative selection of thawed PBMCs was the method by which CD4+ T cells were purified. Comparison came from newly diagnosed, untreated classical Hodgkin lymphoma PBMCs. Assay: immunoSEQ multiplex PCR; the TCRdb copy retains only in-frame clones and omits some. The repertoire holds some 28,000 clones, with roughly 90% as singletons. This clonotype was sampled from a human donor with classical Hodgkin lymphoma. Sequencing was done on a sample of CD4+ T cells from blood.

The chain's CDR3 is CASSSGDRADTQYF. For the CDR3, the DNA is TGCGCCAGCAGCAGCGGGGACAGGGCAGATACGCAGTATTTT. V usage is TRBV5-1 and J usage is TRBJ2-3, with 9 bases matching TRBD1. V gave up 4 bases and J gave up 4 bases; unmatched junction bases: 4. This CDR3 region has 14 residues. Germline V lookup: CDR1 SGHRS, CDR2 YFSETQ.